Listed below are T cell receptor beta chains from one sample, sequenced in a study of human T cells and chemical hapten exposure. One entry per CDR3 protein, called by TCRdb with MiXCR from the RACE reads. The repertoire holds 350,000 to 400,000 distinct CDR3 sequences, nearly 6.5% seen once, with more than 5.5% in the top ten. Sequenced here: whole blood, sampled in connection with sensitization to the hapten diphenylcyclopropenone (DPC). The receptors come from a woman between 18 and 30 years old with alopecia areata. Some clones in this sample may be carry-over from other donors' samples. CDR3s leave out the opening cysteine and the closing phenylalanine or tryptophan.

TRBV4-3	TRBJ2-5	ASSQEDGTQY
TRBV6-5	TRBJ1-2	ASSLDRDNYGYT
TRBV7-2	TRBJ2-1	ASTPNYNEQF
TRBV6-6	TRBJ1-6	ASSYSNRGDGSPLH
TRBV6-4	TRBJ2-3	ASSDNPGATQY
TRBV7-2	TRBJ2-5	ASSLLVETQY
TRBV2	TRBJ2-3	ASSATSGGAASTDTQY
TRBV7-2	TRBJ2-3	ATLSGGSADTQY
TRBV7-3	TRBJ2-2	ASSSRPPGRILANTGELF
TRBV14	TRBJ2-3	ASSPYLLGYGTDTQY
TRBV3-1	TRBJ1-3	ASSQAWSLWGNTIY
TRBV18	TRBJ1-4	ASSPLSTKKEKLF
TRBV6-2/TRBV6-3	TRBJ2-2	ASSYGPGLAGVHTGELF
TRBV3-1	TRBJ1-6	ASSQGQTNSPLH
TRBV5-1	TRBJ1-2	ASSLAGENYGYT